This TCR beta chain was sequenced during a study of human T cells and chemical hapten exposure. In the study overall: On about 2 cm by about 2 cm of upper inner arm skin, sensitization was performed with 2% DPC.

A few counts support this clonotype. TCRdb recomputed calls from the RACE reads with MiXCR, one row per CDR3 protein. The sample includes nearly 55,000 distinct CDR3 sequences, 9.5% to 10% of them seen just once. Time point defined: patch test 2, 6 weeks after DPC sensitization. Treatment denoted: therapeutic diphenylcyclopropenone sensitization with weekly scalp DPC. This specimen consisted of whole blood, obtained in connection with sensitization to the hapten diphenylcyclopropenone (DPC). This TCR derives from a woman aged 45-60 years with alopecia areata. Some clones in this sample may be carry-over from other donors' samples.

CDR3 loop: CASSLFRGTYNEQFF. DNA of the CDR3: TGTGCCAGCAGTCTTTTCAGGGGAACCTACAATGAGCAGTTCTTC. The chain recombines TRBV6-5 with TRBJ2-1; D is possibly TRBD1 (6 bases). Germline-derived CDR1 and CDR2 are MNHEY and SVGAGI. The V end was cut by 5 bases, the J end by 2 bases, with 13 bases between. There are 15 residues in the CDR3.